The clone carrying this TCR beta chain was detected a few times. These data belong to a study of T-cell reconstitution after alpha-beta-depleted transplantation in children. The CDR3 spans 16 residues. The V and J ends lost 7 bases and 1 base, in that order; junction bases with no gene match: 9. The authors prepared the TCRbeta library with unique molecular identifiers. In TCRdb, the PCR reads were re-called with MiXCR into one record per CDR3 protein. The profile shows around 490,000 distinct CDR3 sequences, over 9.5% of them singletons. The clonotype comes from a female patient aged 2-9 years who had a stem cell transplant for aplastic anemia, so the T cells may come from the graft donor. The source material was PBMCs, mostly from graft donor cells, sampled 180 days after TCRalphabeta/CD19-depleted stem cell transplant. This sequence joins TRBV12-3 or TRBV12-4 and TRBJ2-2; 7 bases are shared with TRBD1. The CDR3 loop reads CASNPLDRRNTGELFF. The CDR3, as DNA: TGTGCCAGCAATCCTTTGGACAGGAGGAACACCGGGGAGCTGTTTTTT.